Below, 30 T cell receptor beta chains from the same sample are listed, as sequenced in a study of blood T cell repertoires in COVID-19. Here immunoSEQ multiplex PCR was the method, and the copy in TCRdb shows in-frame clones only, minus some. The sample has 250,000 to 300,000 clones; around nine tenths are singletons. Sequenced: peripheral blood. These receptors were taken from a woman in her sixties or seventies with COVID-19, enrolled during active disease.

The J gene is TRBJ1-2, the V gene TRBV24-1; 10 bases agree with TRBD1. The CDR3 covers 15 residues. Germline V gene data show CDR1 as KGHDR and CDR2 as SFDVKD. Germline trimming cut 5 bases from V and 6 bases from J; bases unmatched to any gene: 8. CDR3 sequence reads: CATSAPGQGINGYTF. CDR3 nucleotides: TGTGCCACCAGTGCCCCGGGACAGGGGATAAATGGCTACACCTTC.

This chain connects TRBV10-3 to TRBJ2-6, with 8 bases aligning to TRBD1. Per germline, CDR1 ENHRY and CDR2 SYGVKD. CDR3 size: 16 residues. V was clipped by 6 bases and J by 3 bases; unmatched bases: 7. Here the CDR3 DNA reads TGTGCCATCAGCCAGCTGACAGGGGTTGGGGCCAACGTCCTGACTTTC. This sequence encodes CAISQLTGVGANVLTF.

This rearrangement joins TRBV9 to TRBJ2-5; the match to TRBD2 covers 9 bases. The CDR3 covers 15 residues. The germline V gene encodes CDR1 SGDLS and CDR2 YYNGEE. V trimming: 6 bases; J trimming: 4 bases; junction bases outside the gene matches: 10. Here the CDR3 DNA reads TGTGCCAGCACCCTTTCTGGCGGGAGGGGAGAGACCCAGTACTTC. Encoded protein: CASTLSGGRGETQYF.

The genes are TRBV6-5 and TRBJ1-1; the D gene is possibly TRBD1 (5 bases). Germline values: CDR1 MNHEY, CDR2 SVGAGI. The V gene lost 2 bases and the J gene lost 1 base, with 11 bases spanning the gap. The CDR3 sequence is 15 residues long. CDR3 in amino acids: CASSYGGVQNTEAFF. The CDR3 nucleotides read TGTGCCAGCAGTTACGGGGGGGTGCAGAACACTGAAGCTTTCTTT.

For the CDR3, the DNA is TGTGCCAGCAGTTCGAGCGGGAGTAGGACAGATACGCAGTATTTT. Translating it yields CASSSSGSRTDTQYF. The gene calls are TRBV27 and TRBJ2-3; 8 nucleotides line up with TRBD2. The V gene's germline CDR1 is MNHEY and CDR2 SMNVEV (reference sequence). CDR3 length: 15 amino acids. V was pared by 4 bases and J by 3 bases, with 6 bases of the junction left unmatched.

The V and J genes are TRBV7-2 and TRBJ2-2, with 7 bases identical to TRBD2. The junction had 14 bases not matched to a gene; V was cut back by 8 bases and J by 5 bases. Looked up from germline, CDR1 is SGHTA and CDR2 is FQGNSA. This CDR3 is built from 16 residues. The CDR3 region is CASGLLVGRITGELFF. DNA of the CDR3: TGTGCCAGCGGCCTTCTGGTCGGGAGGATTACCGGGGAGCTGTTTTTT.

The chain carries TRBV3-1 (or the pseudogene TRBV3-2) and TRBJ2-3; weak D call: TRBD2 (6 bases). The CDR3 spans 17 residues. Germline CDR1 and CDR2: LGHDT and YNNKEL (reference sequence). With 3 bases removed from V and 0 bases from J, the gap between germline ends came to 16 bases. The DNA for the CDR3 is TGTGCCAGCAGCCAGATCGGAGGAGGGGTTAGCACAGATACGCAGTATTTT. Protein: CASSQIGGGVSTDTQYF.

This clone was seen a handful of times. This chain uses TRBV6-2 or TRBV6-3 with TRBJ2-7; the match to TRBD1 covers 7 bases. The germline V gene encodes CDR1 MNHEY and CDR2 SVGEGT. V was clipped by 4 bases and J by 3 bases; unmatched bases: 12. The CDR3 consists of 16 residues. The CDR3: CASSSDFGTANYEQYF. For the CDR3, the DNA is TGTGCCAGCAGTTCCGACTTTGGGACAGCAAACTACGAGCAGTACTTC.

The rearrangement joins TRBV12-5 to TRBJ1-2; D remains unclear. This CDR3 is 14 amino acids long. In germline, CDR1 is LGHNT, CDR2 FRNRAP. V lost 0 bases, J lost 1 base, and 6 bases lay in between. CDR3 residues: CASGLVGVNYGYTF. The CDR3 bases are TGTGCTAGTGGTTTGGTCGGGGTTAACTATGGCTACACCTTC. Variable domain in full (rest from reference TRBV12-5 and TRBJ1-2): DARVTQTPRHKVTEMGQEVTMRCQPILGHNTVFWYRQTMMQGLELLAYFRNRAPLDDSGMPKDRFSAEMPDATLATLKIQPSEPRDSAVYFCASGLVGVNYGYTFGSGTRLTVV.

The genes are TRBV7-3 and TRBJ1-4, with unresolved D. The germline V and J ends were trimmed by 2 bases and 3 bases, with 7 bases remaining between them. This CDR3 has 14 amino acids. Germline V CDR1 and CDR2: SGHTA, FQGTGA. CDR3 coding DNA: TGTGCCAGCAGCTTAGAGTTTGCTAATGAAAAACTGTTTTTT. It yields the protein CASSLEFANEKLFF.

Concerning this clone: Other nucleotide sequences in the sample specify the same CDR3. The rearrangement links TRBV15 to TRBJ2-1; TRBD2 matches 11 bases. CDR3 length: 14 amino acids. J gave up 8 bases and V 2 bases, and 2 bases lay outside the gene matches. Looked up from germline, CDR1 is LNHNV and CDR2 is YYDKDF (reference sequence). In DNA form, the CDR3 reads TGTGCCACCAGCAGACTAGCGGGAGGAGATGAGCAGTTCTTC. This codes for CATSRLAGGDEQFF.

The gene calls are TRBV27 and TRBJ1-5; 7 positions match TRBD1. Germline V gene sequence: CDR1 MNHEY, CDR2 SMNVEV (reference sequence). CDR3 length: 18 amino acids. V lost 6 bases and J lost 3; bases outside the gene matches: 17. As DNA, the CDR3 is TGTGCCAGCAGCCAGGGACAGCGTATGACCCTCTCCAATCAGCCCCAGCATTTT. This encodes CASSQGQRMTLSNQPQHF.

The chain uses TRBV11-1 and TRBJ1-5; TRBD1 is a possible D gene (5 bases). This CDR3 comprises 15 residues. In germline, CDR1 is SGHAT, CDR2 FQDESV (reference sequence). V was pared by 1 base and J by 2 bases, with 9 bases between. The CDR3 reads CASSLDGAGNQPQHF. CDR3 bases: TGTGCCAGCAGCTTAGATGGGGCAGGCAATCAGCCCCAGCATTTT.

The CDR3 DNA follows: TGTGCCAGCAGCACTCCTAGCGGATTAAATGAGCAGTTCTTC. Its translation is CASSTPSGLNEQFF. This chain links TRBV5-4 with TRBJ2-1; 7 bases match TRBD2. This CDR3 is 14 amino acids long. Looked up from germline, CDR1 is SGHNT and CDR2 is YYREEE (reference sequence). Germline trimming cut 4 bases from V and 7 bases from J; bases unmatched to any gene: 8. Full variable domain (outside the CDR3, taken from reference TRBV5-4 and TRBJ2-1): ETGVTQSPTHLIKTRGQQVTLRCSSQSGHNTVSWYQQALGQGPQFIFQYYREEENGRGNFPPRFSGLQFPNYSSELNVNALELDDSALYLCASSTPSGLNEQFFGPGTRLTVL.

The CDR3 loop is CASSSDRQNTEAFF. In DNA, the CDR3 is TGTGCCAGCAGTTCGGACAGACAGAACACTGAAGCTTTCTTT. This sequence joins TRBV6-5 and TRBJ1-1; D may be TRBD1 (6 bases). The germline CDR1 and CDR2 sequences are MNHEY and SVGAGI. This CDR3 comprises 14 residues. The V end was cut by 4 bases, the J end by 1 base, with 10 bases between.

V is TRBV11-2 and J is TRBJ1-4, with D possibly being TRBD1 (5 bases). The ends were cut back, 6 bases at V and 2 bases at J, with 13 bases in the middle. This CDR3 contains 15 residues. Looked up from germline, CDR1 is SGHAT and CDR2 is FQNNGV. For the CDR3, the DNA is TGTGCCAGCAGTCGAGCGGGGGGGACTAATGAAAAACTGTTTTTT. This gives the protein CASSRAGGTNEKLFF.

The genes are TRBV29-1 and TRBJ2-7; 7 bases are a match to TRBD1. Germline CDR1 and CDR2: SQVTM and ANQGSEA. J lost 1 base, V lost 4 bases, and 4 bases had no gene match. CDR3 length equals 13 residues. The CDR3, as DNA: TGCAGCGTTGGTAGGGGGCTGTCCTACGAGCAGTACTTC. Translating gives CSVGRGLSYEQYF.

This sequence joins TRBV7-2 and TRBJ2-1, with 7 bases that match TRBD1. Trimming at V came to 5 bases and at J to 0 bases, leaving 4 bases not matched to a gene. The CDR3 is 15 amino acids. CDR1 and CDR2 (germline): SGHTA, FQGNSA. CDR3 sequence reads: CASSDRDSSYNEQFF. The CDR3 DNA reads as TGTGCCAGCAGCGACCGGGACAGCTCCTACAATGAGCAGTTCTTC.

J is TRBJ1-1 and V is TRBV30; 7 nucleotides match TRBD1. This CDR3 region has 14 residues. J lost 6 bases, V lost 2 bases, and 9 bases had no gene match. Germline lookup yields CDR1 GTSNPN and CDR2 SVGIG (reference sequence). CDR3 region: CAWSRGQSTPEAFF. Here the CDR3 DNA reads TGTGCCTGGAGTCGGGGACAGTCAACCCCTGAAGCTTTCTTT.

This clone was seen just once. This chain connects TRBV28 to TRBJ1-3; 8 nucleotides align to TRBD1. From germline, CDR1 is MDHEN and CDR2 SYDVKM. V lost 3 bases to trimming and J lost 4 bases; unmatched junction nucleotides: 2. The CDR3 is 14 amino acids. The CDR3, as DNA: TGTGCCAGCAGTTTCGGGGACAGGGGAAACACCATATATTTT. Translating it yields CASSFGDRGNTIYF.

This chain uses TRBV6-5 with TRBJ2-2; 8 bases fit TRBD1. The CDR3 loop spans 13 amino acids. J was trimmed by 5 bases and V by 8 bases; bases with no gene match: 4. Germline-derived CDR1 and CDR2 are MNHEY and SVGAGI. The CDR3 coding sequence is TGTGCCAGCGGCCGACAGGGGACCGGGGAGCTGTTTTTT. Its translation: CASGRQGTGELFF.

The chain recombines TRBV11-3 with TRBJ2-1; D is unresolved. V was pared by 0 bases and J by 5 bases, with 5 bases between. The CDR3 length is 13 residues. Germline V lookup: CDR1 SGHNT, CDR2 YENEEA. Here the CDR3 reads CASSLDINNEQFF. The CDR3 DNA is TGTGCCAGCAGCTTAGACATCAACAATGAGCAGTTCTTC. The full variable domain, rest sourced from reference TRBV11-3 and TRBJ2-1, is EAGVVQSPRYKIIEKKQPVAFWCNPISGHNTLYWYLQNLGQGPELLIRYENEEAVDDSQLPKDRFSAERLKGVDSTLKIQPAELGDSAVYLCASSLDINNEQFFGPGTRLTVL.

The rearrangement uses TRBV11-2 and TRBJ2-3; TRBD2 matches at 11 bases. Germline V lookup: CDR1 SGHAT, CDR2 FQNNGV. CDR3 length equals 16 residues. J lost 0 bases, V lost 5 bases, and 4 bases had no gene match. The CDR3 DNA sequence: TGTGCCAGCAGCCCGGGGACTAGCGGAAGCACAGATACGCAGTATTTT. This codes for CASSPGTSGSTDTQYF.

The gene calls are TRBV19 and TRBJ2-1; weak D call: TRBD2 (6 bases). V was clipped by 3 bases and J by 3 bases, with 12 bases between them. CDR1 LNHDA and CDR2 SQIVND come from the germline V gene (reference sequence). The CDR3 covers 15 residues. The CDR3 protein is CASSIGGARYNEQFF. CDR3 nucleotides: TGTGCCAGTAGTATCGGGGGAGCCCGCTACAATGAGCAGTTCTTC.

This clone was counted a few times. The V gene is TRBV28, the J gene TRBJ1-1; no reliable D call. This CDR3 has 13 amino acids. V lost 2 bases and J lost 0, with 4 bases in between. Germline CDR1 is MDHEN and CDR2 is SYDVKM. CDR3 sequence reads: CASSLIMNTEAFF. DNA for the CDR3: TGTGCCAGCAGTTTAATTATGAACACTGAAGCTTTCTTT.

The chain couples TRBV6-2 or TRBV6-3 to TRBJ2-1; a possible D gene is TRBD2 (6 bases). Between the trimmed V and J ends, which lost 6 bases and 2 bases, there was a span of 17 bases. This CDR3 has 16 residues. CDR1 is MNHEY and CDR2 is SVGEGT in the germline V gene. In DNA form, the CDR3 reads TGTGCCAGCAGCCAACGGGGGACCTACACCTACAATGAGCAGTTCTTC. This codes for CASSQRGTYTYNEQFF.

The rearrangement joins TRBV7-9 to TRBJ1-1; 10 bases match TRBD1. Germline lookup yields CDR1 SEHNR and CDR2 FQNEAQ (reference sequence). Trimming at V came to 4 bases and at J to 0 bases, leaving 8 bases not matched to a gene. CDR3 size: 17 residues. CDR3 protein: CASSSGTGAALNTEAFF. In nucleotides, the CDR3 is TGTGCCAGCAGCTCCGGGACAGGGGCTGCATTGAACACTGAAGCTTTCTTT. The variable domain in full, completed from reference TRBV7-9 and TRBJ1-1, reads DTGVSQNPRHKITKRGQNVTFRCDPISEHNRLYWYRQTLGQGPEFLTYFQNEAQLEKSRLLSDRFSAERPKGSFSTLEIQRTEQGDSAMYLCASSSGTGAALNTEAFFGQGTRLTVV.

This clone was detected once. J is TRBJ1-5 and V is TRBV4-2, with D possibly matching TRBD1 (5 bases). The germline V and J ends were trimmed by 1 base and 6 bases, with 10 bases remaining between them. The CDR3 spans 14 residues. The germline V gene has CDR1 LGHNA and CDR2 YNFKEQ. This chain's CDR3 is CASSQVWGGQPQHF. Written as DNA, the CDR3 is TGTGCCAGCAGCCAAGTCTGGGGCGGTCAGCCCCAGCATTTT.

The V and J genes are TRBV18 and TRBJ2-1; TRBD1 is a possible D gene (6 bases). This CDR3 spans 12 amino acids. V was shortened by 5 bases and J by 10 bases, with 12 bases between the two germline ends. Germline values: CDR1 KGHSH, CDR2 LQKENI. The CDR3 region has the DNA TGTGCCAGCTCATCGAGACAGGTCGAGCAGTTCTTC. This encodes CASSSRQVEQFF.

The chain employs TRBV9 and TRBJ2-7; 8 bases map to TRBD2. Germline CDR1 reads SGDLS; CDR2 reads YYNGEE. The CDR3 length is 14 residues. V lost 4 bases, J lost 5 bases, and 8 bases stayed unmatched. CDR3 loop: CASSSLGLANEQYF. CDR3 coding DNA: TGTGCCAGCAGCTCTCTTGGACTAGCTAACGAGCAGTACTTC.